Listed here are 5 T cell receptor beta chains from one sample, sequenced in a study of T cell responses to AZD1222 COVID-19 vaccine. Clones were read by immunoSEQ multiplex PCR, and TCRdb kept only the in-frame ones, dropping some. The sample records about 110,000 clones, 92% being singletons. Sequencing was performed on peripheral blood, taken 28 days after the second AZD1222 dose. The receptors shown here come from an adult who received the AZD1222 COVID-19 vaccine.

The chain employs TRBV4-3 and TRBJ2-1, with D hard to call. The germline CDR1 and CDR2 sequences are LGHNA and YSLEER. The CDR3 contains 15 residues. V was cut by 0 bases and J by 3 bases, with 9 bases left in between. The CDR3 spells CASSQDEIVYNEQFF. CDR3 bases: TGCGCCAGCAGCCAAGATGAGATCGTCTACAATGAGCAGTTCTTC.

This chain connects TRBV7-8 to TRBJ1-1, with D unclear. Germline V gives CDR1 SGHVS, CDR2 FQNEAQ. CDR3 length: 13 residues. The V gene lost 1 base and the J gene lost 11 bases, with 14 bases spanning the gap. Here the CDR3 DNA reads TGTGCCAGCAGCTTAGAGGCCGGATTGGAGGCTTTCTTT. Translated, it gives CASSLEAGLEAFF.

The J gene is TRBJ2-7, the V gene TRBV5-1; 14 bases are shared with TRBD2. The J segment lost 0 bases and the V segment lost 7 bases, leaving 9 bases of the junction unmatched. CDR1 is SGHRS and CDR2 is YFSETQ in the germline V gene. The CDR3 extends over 17 amino acids. In DNA form, the CDR3 reads TGCGCCAGCGCCCCCGGGACTAGCGGGGGACCCTCCTACGAGCAGTACTTC. This codes for CASAPGTSGGPSYEQYF.

The table lists this clone with a count of one. The chain links TRBV18 to TRBJ2-3; maybe TRBD1 (6 bases). Germline CDR1 reads KGHSH; CDR2 reads LQKENI. V lost 3 bases to trimming and J lost 0 bases, with 13 bases between them. The CDR3 spans 16 residues. Written as DNA, the CDR3 is TGTGCCAGCTCACCGATACAGGGTACTAGCACAGATACGCAGTATTTT. Protein: CASSPIQGTSTDTQYF.

This chain uses TRBV5-1 with TRBJ2-7; 9 nucleotides align to TRBD1. With V trimmed by 1 base and J by 3 bases, 11 bases remained unmatched. CDR1 is SGHRS and CDR2 is YFSETQ in the germline V gene. The CDR3 sequence is 17 residues long. The CDR3 bases are TGCGCCAGCAGCTTGAGGACGTACGAGACAGGGGGCTACGAGCAGTACTTC. It is translated as CASSLRTYETGGYEQYF. Drawing the rest from reference TRBV5-1 and TRBJ2-7, the complete variable domain is KAGVTQTPRYLIKTRGQQVTLSCSPISGHRSVSWYQQTPGQGLQFLFEYFSETQRNKGNFPGRFSGRQFSNSRSEMNVSTLELGDSALYLCASSLRTYETGGYEQYFGPGTRLTVT.